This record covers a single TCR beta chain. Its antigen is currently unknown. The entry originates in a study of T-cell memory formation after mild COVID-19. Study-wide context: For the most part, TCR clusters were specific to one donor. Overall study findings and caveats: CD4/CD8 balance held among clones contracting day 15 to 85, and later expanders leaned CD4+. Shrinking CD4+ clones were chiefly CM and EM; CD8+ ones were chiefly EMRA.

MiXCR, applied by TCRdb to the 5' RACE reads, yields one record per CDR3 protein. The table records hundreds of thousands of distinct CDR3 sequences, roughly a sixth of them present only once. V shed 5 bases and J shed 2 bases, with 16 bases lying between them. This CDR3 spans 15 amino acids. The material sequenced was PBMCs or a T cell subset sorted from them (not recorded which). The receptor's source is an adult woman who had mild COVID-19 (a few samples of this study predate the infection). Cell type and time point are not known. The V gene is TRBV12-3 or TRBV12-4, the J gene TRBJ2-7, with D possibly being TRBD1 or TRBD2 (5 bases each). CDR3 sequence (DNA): TGTGCCAGCAGTCCGGGACGGGGCCCCCCCTACGAGCAGTACTTC. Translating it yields CASSPGRGPPYEQYF.